This TCR beta chain was documented in a study of OX40 agonist ivuxolimab in advanced cancers. The V gene's germline CDR1 is PRHDT and CDR2 FYEKMQ (reference sequence). The CDR3 covers 15 residues. Deletions cut 1 base from V and 8 bases from J, with 17 bases between. Sequencing used immunoSEQ multiplex PCR; TCRdb keeps in-frame clones, though not all of them. The data show tens of thousands of clones, 92% seen once. This clone appeared a single time. This chain connects TRBV13 to TRBJ1-1; a possible D gene is TRBD1 (5 bases). The sequencing here drew on CD4+ or CD8+ T cells sorted from blood, taken in a trial of the OX40 agonist ivuxolimab. This sequence was found in an adult with an advanced solid tumor such as melanoma, head and neck, liver or kidney cancer. The CDR3 DNA reads TGTGCCAGCAGCTTAGACCCCGGGACGGTCGCCGAAGCTTTCTTT. It translates to CASSLDPGTVAEAFF.